The rows below give T cell receptor beta chains drawn from one sample of a study of beta chain features in type 1 diabetes. The table came from immunoSEQ multiplex PCR; TCRdb's copy has only in-frame clones and leaves some out. The profile shows hundreds of thousands of clones, around 30% of them singletons. Sequencing was carried out using naive CD4+ T cells from blood. Receptor source: a man aged 18-30 years in good health. Both conserved end residues are part of each CDR3. A D gene is named only where the DNA matches it firmly. Clone size is not always given. Where it is, it says once, few, many or a class for expanded clones.

DNA	CDR3	V	D	length	size	J
TGCAGCGTTGACGGTAAGACTGCGACCAATGAGCAGTTCTTC	CSVDGKTATNEQFF	TRBV29-1	.	14	.	TRBJ2-1
TGCAGCGTTGAACAAGTTGGGCATGGGGCCAACGTCCTGACTTTC	CSVEQVGHGANVLTF	TRBV29-1	.	15	.	TRBJ2-6
TGTGCCTGGAGTACGACTAGCGGGAGATACGAGCAGTACTTC	CAWSTTSGRYEQYF	TRBV30	TRBD2	14	few	TRBJ2-7
TGTGCCAGCAGCCAAGAGTTGCTGGGGGCCACAGATACGCAGTATTTT	CASSQELLGATDTQYF	TRBV4-2	.	16	few	TRBJ2-3
TGTGCCTGGAGCAAAGTCGGGACAGGTAATAGTGATCAGCCCCAGCATTTT	CAWSKVGTGNSDQPQHF	TRBV30	TRBD1	17	few	TRBJ1-5
TGTGCCAGCAGCCAAAGGACTAGCGGTATCTACAATGAGCAGTTCTTC	CASSQRTSGIYNEQFF	TRBV7-9	TRBD2	16	once	TRBJ2-1
TGTGCCTGGAGTGAACGGGGCAAGCCCCAGCATTTT	CAWSERGKPQHF	TRBV30	.	12	.	TRBJ1-5
TGTGCCTGGAGTGGCACGTTGGGGTCCGCAGATACGCAGTATTTT	CAWSGTLGSADTQYF	TRBV30	.	15	few	TRBJ2-3
TGTGCCAGTAGTCACAGGGGGGACGCTGAAGCTTTCTTT	CASSHRGDAEAFF	TRBV19	TRBD1	13	few	TRBJ1-1
TGCAGTGCCAGGGACGGCTATGGCTACACCTTC	CSARDGYGYTF	TRBV20-1	.	11	few	TRBJ1-2
TGTGCCAGCAGCCCTCGGACTGCCTCTAGGGCAGATACGCAGTATTTT	CASSPRTASRADTQYF	TRBV5-4	.	16	.	TRBJ2-3
TGCGCCAGCAGTTCCGCAACCGGGACGGACTCCTACAATGAGCAGTTCTTC	CASSSATGTDSYNEQFF	TRBV5-1	.	17	few	TRBJ2-1
TGTGCCAGCAGCTCAGGACAGGGGGCAGAGCGAGGCTACACCTTC	CASSSGQGAERGYTF	TRBV7-9	TRBD1	15	few	TRBJ1-2
TGCAGCGGGGTGGAGGGGTCTGGGGCCAACGTCCTGACTTTC	CSGVEGSGANVLTF	TRBV29-1	.	14	few	TRBJ2-6
TGTGCTAGTGGGACGGGACAGGGCTACGAGCAGTACTTC	CASGTGQGYEQYF	TRBV12-5	TRBD1	13	.	TRBJ2-7
TGCGCCAGCAGCCCCGGGACTAGCGGGAGGGCGGAGACCCAGTACTTC	CASSPGTSGRAETQYF	TRBV4-1	TRBD2	16	.	TRBJ2-5
TGTGCCAGCAGTTTTCCAGGGGGCTACAATGAGCAGTTCTTC	CASSFPGGYNEQFF	TRBV28	TRBD1	14	once	TRBJ2-1
TGTGCCAGCAGTTACGGAAGCCGGGGGCCATCCGCTGAAGCTTTCTTT	CASSYGSRGPSAEAFF	TRBV6-5	.	16	.	TRBJ1-1
TGTGCCTGGAGAGGGGGGTCCTACGAGCAGTACTTC	CAWRGGSYEQYF	TRBV30	.	12	few	TRBJ2-7
TGTGCCTGGAGTGTACGACAAACCGGGGAGCTGTTTTTT	CAWSVRQTGELFF	TRBV30	.	13	few	TRBJ2-2
TGCGCCAGCAGCTTGATTTCAGATACGCAGTATTTT	CASSLISDTQYF	TRBV5-1	.	12	.	TRBJ2-3
TGTGCCTGTCAACCGCTCTCTGGGGCCAACGTCCTGACTTTC	CACQPLSGANVLTF	TRBV30	.	14	few	TRBJ2-6
TGCAGCGTCGAGCCCGGGACAGGGGGACGCGAGCAGTACTTC	CSVEPGTGGREQYF	TRBV29-1	TRBD1	14	.	TRBJ2-7
TGTGCCAGCAGCCGGGGACGGTCCTCTGGGGCCAACGTCCTGACTTTC	CASSRGRSSGANVLTF	TRBV14	.	16	.	TRBJ2-6
TGCGCCAGCAGTCCCCGGACGGGTAGCCTCACAGATACGCAGTATTTT	CASSPRTGSLTDTQYF	TRBV23-1	.	16	.	TRBJ2-3
TGCGCCAGCAGTCAATCCACGGCAGGCTACGAGCAGTACTTC	CASSQSTAGYEQYF	TRBV23-1	.	14	.	TRBJ2-7
TGTGCCCGCCGGGACAGTAATGAAAAACTGTTTTTT	CARRDSNEKLFF	TRBV30	TRBD1	12	few	TRBJ1-4
TGTGCCAGCAGTGTGACAGATACGCAGTATTTT	CASSVTDTQYF	TRBV25-1	.	11	.	TRBJ2-3
TGCGCCAGCAGCCCTTGGCGGGGACAGAGGATCGCAGATACGCAGTATTTT	CASSPWRGQRIADTQYF	TRBV4-3	.	17	.	TRBJ2-3
TGCGCCAGCAGCCGCAGTTACCAAGAGACCCAGTACTTC	CASSRSYQETQYF	TRBV5-1	.	13	few	TRBJ2-5